The rows below give T cell receptor beta chains drawn from one sample of a study of neoadjuvant anti-PD-1 for oral cavity cancer. TCRdb's copy holds only in-frame clones and misses some; the assay was immunoSEQ multiplex PCR. Among about 9,500 clones listed, approximately 72% were seen once. The sample here was PBMCs, taken after nivolumab (anti-PD-1) treatment. The receptors stem from a person between 35 and 79 years old with oral cavity squamous cell carcinoma. Each CDR3 is given with its conserved first and last residue. A D gene is named only where the DNA matches it firmly. Size is stated for part of the rows, as once, few or many counts, or as a class when the clone is expanded.

d_gene	abundance	v_gene	j_gene	len	CDR3aa	CDR3nt
NA	NA	TRBV6-1	TRBJ2-3	14	CASSVRATTDTQYF	TGTGCCAGCAGTGTAAGGGCCACCACAGATACGCAGTATTTT
TRBD2	NA	TRBV5-1	TRBJ2-1	16	CASSSVAGAIYNEQFF	TGCGCCAGCAGTTCCGTAGCGGGAGCCATCTACAATGAGCAGTTCTTC
NA	few	TRBV6-5	TRBJ2-7	13	CASSLTARQEQYF	TGTGCCAGCAGCCTAACGGCTCGACAGGAGCAGTACTTC
NA	NA	TRBV5-1	TRBJ1-1	15	CASSLDGRGNTEAFF	TGCGCCAGCAGCTTGGACGGACGCGGGAACACTGAAGCTTTCTTT
NA	once	TRBV15	TRBJ1-1	14	CATSRDSYDTEAFF	TGTGCCACCAGCAGAGATTCTTACGACACTGAAGCTTTCTTT
NA	few	TRBV28	TRBJ1-6	16	CASSLLGRTAYSPLHF	TGTGCCAGCAGTCTTCTCGGTCGGACAGCTTATTCACCCCTCCACTTT
TRBD1	NA	TRBV10-3	TRBJ1-4	14	CAIRKDRTNEKLFF	TGTGCCATCAGGAAGGACAGGACGAATGAAAAACTGTTTTTT
NA	NA	TRBV9	TRBJ2-3	14	CASSPRMGTDTQYF	TGTGCCAGCAGCCCTCGGATGGGTACAGATACGCAGTATTTT
TRBD2	NA	TRBV5-1	TRBJ2-2	14	CASSFMTSPGELFF	TGCGCCAGCAGCTTCATGACTAGCCCCGGGGAGCTGTTTTTT
TRBD1	NA	TRBV19	TRBJ1-1	14	CASSMTGAVTEAFF	TGTGCCAGTAGTATGACAGGGGCGGTAACTGAAGCTTTCTTT
TRBD1	NA	TRBV7-6	TRBJ2-7	15	CASSFEGGDSYEQYF	TGTGCCAGCAGCTTTGAAGGGGGCGACTCCTACGAGCAGTACTTC
TRBD2	NA	TRBV6-5	TRBJ2-7	14	CASTLREAPYEQYF	TGTGCCAGCACCCTACGGGAGGCTCCATACGAGCAGTACTTC
NA	NA	TRBV4-2	TRBJ1-2	18	CASSQESAGVRRFYGYTF	TGTGCCAGCAGCCAAGAGTCGGCCGGGGTGCGGCGTTTCTATGGCTACACCTTC
TRBD1	NA	TRBV5-1	TRBJ1-2	18	CASSLEGQVLGTNYGYTF	TGCGCCAGCAGCTTGGAGGGACAGGTCCTTGGGACTAACTATGGCTACACCTTC
TRBD2	NA	TRBV5-6	TRBJ2-5	17	CASSLYGSGRNQETQYF	TGTGCCAGCAGCTTGTACGGGAGCGGGAGGAACCAAGAGACCCAGTACTTC
TRBD1	NA	TRBV5-8	TRBJ2-5	14	CASSWGQVQETQYF	TGTGCCAGCAGCTGGGGACAGGTCCAAGAGACCCAGTACTTC